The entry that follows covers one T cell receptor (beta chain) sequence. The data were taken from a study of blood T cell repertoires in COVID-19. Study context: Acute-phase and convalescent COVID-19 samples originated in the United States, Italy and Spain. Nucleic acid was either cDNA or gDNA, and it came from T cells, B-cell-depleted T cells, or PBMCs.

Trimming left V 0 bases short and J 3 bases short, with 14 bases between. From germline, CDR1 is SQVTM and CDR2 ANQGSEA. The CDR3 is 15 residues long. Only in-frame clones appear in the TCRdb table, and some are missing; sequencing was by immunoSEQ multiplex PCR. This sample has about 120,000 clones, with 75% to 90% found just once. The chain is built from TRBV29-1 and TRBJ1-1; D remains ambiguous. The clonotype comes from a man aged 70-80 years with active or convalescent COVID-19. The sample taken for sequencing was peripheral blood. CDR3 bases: TGCAGCGTTGAAGACCTGACACCCGCCCACACTGAAGCTTTCTTT. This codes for CSVEDLTPAHTEAFF.